Below, 5 T cell receptor beta chains from the same sample are listed, as sequenced in a study of T-cell reconstitution after alpha-beta-depleted transplantation in children. During its preparation, the TCRbeta library received unique molecular identifiers. MiXCR, applied by TCRdb to the PCR reads, yields one record per CDR3 protein. The sample holds around 450,000 distinct CDR3 sequences; about 11% are singletons and the top ten take 2% to 2.5%. The material was PBMCs, obtained before TCRalphabeta/CD19-depleted stem cell transplant. Receptor source: a child aged 2 to 10 with inherited bone marrow failure, due to receive a stem cell transplant.

This clonotype has a count of ten or more. The gene calls are TRBV20-1 and TRBJ2-3; D is ambiguous. Trimming shortened V by 2 bases and J by 1 base, and 13 bases separated the two germline ends. Germline CDR1 and CDR2: DFQATT and SNEGSKA (reference sequence). This CDR3 region has 15 residues. The CDR3 region is CSARSLRFGTDTQYF. CDR3 DNA: TGCAGTGCTAGATCGTTACGTTTCGGCACAGATACGCAGTATTTT.

This clonotype occurred many times. The V and J genes are TRBV6-4 and TRBJ1-1, with D unresolved. The CDR3 totals 12 residues. In germline, CDR1 is MRHNA, CDR2 SNTAGT. The V end was cut by 6 bases, the J end by 1 base, with 6 bases between. CDR3 nucleotide sequence: TGTGCCAGCAGACGGGGGAACACTGAAGCTTTCTTT. As protein: CASRRGNTEAFF.

This clonotype was counted at least ten times. The gene calls are TRBV10-3 and TRBJ1-2; a possible D gene is TRBD1 (5 bases). V was shortened by 3 bases and J by 3 bases, with 17 bases between the two germline ends. Germline V gene sequence: CDR1 ENHRY, CDR2 SYGVKD. This CDR3 has 16 residues. The CDR3: CAISDGAGLAYYGYTF. CDR3 in DNA: TGTGCCATCAGTGATGGGGCAGGGCTGGCGTACTATGGCTACACCTTC.

The table lists this clonotype with many counts. This chain connects TRBV5-5 to TRBJ2-7, with TRBD1 matching 7 bases. Germline CDR1 reads SGHKS; CDR2 reads YYEKEE (reference sequence). V trimming: 3 bases; J trimming: 2 bases; junction bases outside the gene matches: 8. The CDR3 contains 15 residues. The CDR3 spells CASSSPGQQTYEQYF. Written as DNA, the CDR3 is TGTGCCAGCAGCTCACCGGGACAGCAGACCTACGAGCAGTACTTC.

The DNA for the CDR3 is TGTGCCAGCAGCTTAGCCTTCCTAGCGGGAGGATTTGATGATGAGCAGTTCTTC. The encoded protein is CASSLAFLAGGFDDEQFF. J is TRBJ2-1 and V is TRBV11-1; 11 positions match TRBD2. CDR3 length: 18 residues. V lost 0 bases and J lost 8; bases outside the gene matches: 12. Per the germline V gene, CDR1 is SGHAT and CDR2 is FQDESV (reference sequence).